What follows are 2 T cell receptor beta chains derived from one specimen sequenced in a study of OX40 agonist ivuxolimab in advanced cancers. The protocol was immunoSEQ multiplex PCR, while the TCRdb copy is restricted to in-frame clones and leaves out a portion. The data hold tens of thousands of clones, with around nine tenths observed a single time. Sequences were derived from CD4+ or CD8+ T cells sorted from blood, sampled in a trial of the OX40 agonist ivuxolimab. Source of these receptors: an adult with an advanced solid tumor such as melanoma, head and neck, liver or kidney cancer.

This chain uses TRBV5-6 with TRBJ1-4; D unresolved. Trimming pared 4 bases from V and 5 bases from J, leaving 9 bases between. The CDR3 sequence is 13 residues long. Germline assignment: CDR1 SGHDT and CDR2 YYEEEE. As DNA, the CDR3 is TGTGCCAGCAGCCTAGGGCTAAATGAAAAACTGTTTTTT. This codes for CASSLGLNEKLFF.

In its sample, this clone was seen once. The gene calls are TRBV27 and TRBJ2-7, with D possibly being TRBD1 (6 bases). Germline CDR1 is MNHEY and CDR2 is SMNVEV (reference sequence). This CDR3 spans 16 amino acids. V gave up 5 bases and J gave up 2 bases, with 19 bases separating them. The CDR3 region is CASSNIGTLGAYEQYF. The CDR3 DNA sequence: TGTGCCAGCAGTAACATCGGGACACTTGGGGCCTACGAGCAGTACTTC.